Listed below are T cell receptor beta chains from one sample, sequenced in a study of vaccination and CD4 T cells after COVID-19. MiXCR, applied by TCRdb to the PCR reads, yields one record per CDR3 protein. The sample holds over 9,000 distinct CDR3 sequences; 46% are singletons and the top ten take 29%. These receptors' targets are unknown. The sequenced sample consisted of CD4+ T cells from blood, cultured in vitro. The receptors originated from a human donor who had recovered from COVID-19. Each CDR3 is given with its conserved first and last residue. The D gene is left open where the match is weak. The size of a clone is reported for some rows only, either as once, few or many, or as a class for expanded clones.

D gene | J gene | V gene | clone size | CDR3 protein | CDR3 DNA
TRBD1 | TRBJ1-2 | TRBV30 | - | CAWKRTGPYYGYTF | TGTGCCTGGAAAAGGACAGGACCCTACTATGGCTACACCTTC
- | TRBJ1-1 | TRBV7-9 | once | CASSLRGMNTEVFF | TGTGCCAGCAGCTTAAGGGGGATGAACACTGAAGTTTTCTTT
- | TRBJ1-5 | TRBV19 | - | CASTVRGRSNQPQHF | TGTGCCAGTACCGTTCGGGGGAGAAGCAATCAGCCCCAGCATTTT
- | TRBJ2-3 | TRBV6-1 | few | CASSDGGWWVSTDTQYF | TGTGCCAGCAGTGATGGGGGGTGGTGGGTTAGCACAGATACGCAGTATTTT
TRBD2 | TRBJ2-2 | TRBV19 | - | CASRYLSGGIGGELFF | TGTGCCAGTCGCTACCTTAGCGGGGGGATTGGCGGGGAGCTGTTTTTT
- | TRBJ2-2 | TRBV6-1 | few | CASSEEWTANTGELFF | TGTGCCAGCAGTGAAGAGTGGACGGCTAACACCGGGGAGCTGTTTTTT
TRBD1 | TRBJ2-7 | TRBV5-1 | once | CASSLAGQGRYEQYF | TGCGCCAGCAGCTTGGCAGGACAGGGGAGATACGAGCAGTACTTC
- | TRBJ2-5 | TRBV10-3 | - | CAISEGTEETQYF | TGTGCCATCAGTGAGGGGACCGAAGAGACCCAGTACTTC
- | TRBJ2-1 | TRBV11-2 | few | CASSIRTVHTYNEQFF | TGTGCCAGCAGCATCAGGACAGTACATACTTACAATGAGCAGTTCTTC
TRBD2 | TRBJ2-7 | TRBV5-1 | - | CASSPSGGATYEQYF | TGTGCCAGCAGCCCGAGCGGGGGGGCGACCTACGAGCAGTACTTC
TRBD1 | TRBJ1-5 | TRBV20-1 | - | CSAKTGQNSNQPQHF | TGCAGTGCTAAGACAGGGCAGAATAGCAATCAGCCCCAGCATTTT
TRBD1 | TRBJ2-7 | TRBV5-6 | - | CASSLPGTGVGEQYF | TGTGCCAGCAGCCTCCCCGGGACAGGGGTTGGGGAGCAGTACTTC
- | TRBJ1-1 | TRBV6-1 | large | CASWQVGWTEAFF | TGTGCCAGCTGGCAGGTGGGTTGGACTGAAGCTTTCTTT
TRBD1 | TRBJ1-5 | TRBV6-2/TRBV6-3 | - | CAGRDREDQPQHF | TGTGCCGGCCGTGACAGGGAGGATCAGCCCCAGCATTTT
TRBD2 | TRBJ2-5 | TRBV19 | - | CASRKREIQETQYF | TGTGCCAGTCGGAAGCGGGAAATCCAAGAGACCCAGTACTTC
- | TRBJ1-5 | TRBV7-2 | - | CASSFSSAPPRGPPTKHF | TGTGCCAGCAGCTTTAGCTCGGCTCCTCCCAGGGGTCCCCCGACAAAGCATTTT
TRBD1 | TRBJ2-6 | TRBV7-8 | once | CASSNRDRVLSGANVLTF | TGTGCCAGCAGCAACCGGGACAGGGTTTTATCTGGGGCCAACGTCCTGACTTTC
- | TRBJ1-1 | TRBV10-3 | - | CAISRDRDITEAFF | TGTGCCATCAGTAGAGACCGGGACATCACTGAAGCTTTCTTT
- | TRBJ1-1 | TRBV30 | - | CAWSVRGNTEAFF | TGTGCCTGGAGTGTACGAGGGAACACTGAAGCTTTCTTT
TRBD1 | TRBJ1-5 | TRBV19 | few | CASTIIGQGKSGNQPQHF | TGTGCCAGTACCATTATTGGACAGGGGAAGTCGGGCAATCAGCCCCAGCATTTT
- | TRBJ1-6 | TRBV6-1 | - | CASTQGGGNSPLHF | TGTGCCAGCACTCAAGGAGGAGGGAATTCACCCCTCCACTTT
- | TRBJ1-5 | TRBV6-1 | - | CASTRGDQPQHF | TGTGCCAGCACTCGGGGGGATCAGCCCCAGCATTTT
- | TRBJ2-2 | TRBV29-1 | - | CSVRTGNTGELFF | TGCAGCGTAAGAACAGGGAACACCGGGGAGCTGTTTTTT
TRBD1 | TRBJ1-2 | TRBV6-1 | - | CASSDRDYGYTF | TGTGCCAGCAGCGACAGGGATTATGGCTACACCTTC
TRBD1 | TRBJ1-2 | TRBV20-1 | few | CSARIGTGVGYTF | TGCAGTGCTAGAATCGGGACAGGGGTAGGCTACACCTTC
- | TRBJ2-7 | TRBV11-3 | - | CASSLVSRVYEQYF | TGTGCCAGCAGCTTAGTGTCCCGAGTCTACGAGCAGTACTTC
- | TRBJ2-3 | TRBV21-1 | - | CARWAGGEENTQYF | TGTGCCAGGTGGGCGGGCGGGGAGGAAAATACGCAGTATTTT
- | TRBJ1-4 | TRBV29-1 | - | CSVEVRGAATNEKLFF | TGCAGCGTTGAAGTTAGGGGGGCCGCAACTAATGAAAAACTGTTTTTT
- | TRBJ1-2 | TRBV15 | few | CATSRELYGYTF | TGTGCCACCAGCAGGGAACTATATGGCTACACCTTC
TRBD2 | TRBJ2-7 | TRBV30 | few | CAWRALSGGSYEQYF | TGTGCCTGGAGAGCTTTGTCGGGGGGTTCCTACGAGCAGTACTTC
TRBD1 | TRBJ1-6 | TRBV30 | - | CAWSLGQGLNSPLHF | TGTGCCTGGAGCCTTGGACAGGGGCTTAATTCACCCCTCCACTTT